These 32 T cell receptor beta chains were sequenced from one sample in a study of T cell responses to AZD1222 COVID-19 vaccine. Generated by immunoSEQ multiplex PCR, the TCRdb table keeps only in-frame clones and is missing some. The sample carries under 150,000 clones, roughly 80% recorded once. Here the sequenced sample was peripheral blood, taken on day 0 of MenACWY control vaccination. These receptors all stem from an adult in good health.

The rearrangement links TRBV5-5 to TRBJ1-4; 9 bases agree with TRBD1. The CDR3 is 19 amino acids. Losses at the gene ends were 3 bases for V and 0 bases for J; bases not matched to a gene: 12. CDR1 SGHKS and CDR2 YYEKEE come from the germline V gene (reference sequence). The CDR3 sequence is CASSSLGQGLIATNEKLFF. CDR3 sequence (DNA): TGTGCCAGCAGCTCTCTAGGACAGGGGTTGATCGCAACTAATGAAAAACTGTTTTTT.

This clone was found a few times. The chain uses TRBV19 and TRBJ1-1; TRBD1 aligns across 9 bases. V trimming: 8 bases; J trimming: 0 bases; junction bases outside the gene matches: 7. The germline CDR1 and CDR2 sequences are LNHDA and SQIVND (reference sequence). CDR3 length: 15 amino acids. CDR3 protein: CASQDRGHMNTEAFF. DNA for the CDR3: TGTGCCAGTCAGGACAGGGGTCATATGAACACTGAAGCTTTCTTT.

This chain connects TRBV4-2 to TRBJ2-1; D unresolved. The germline V and J ends were trimmed by 6 bases and 8 bases, with 14 bases remaining between them. Germline CDR1 and CDR2: LGHNA and YNFKEQ. This CDR3 spans 13 amino acids. The CDR3 region is CASSPQVGDEQFF. The CDR3 DNA is TGTGCCAGCAGTCCCCAGGTGGGCGATGAGCAGTTCTTC.

V and J are TRBV6-5 and TRBJ2-3, with 9 positions matching TRBD1. J gave up 4 bases and V 5 bases, and 4 bases lay outside the gene matches. The CDR3 runs 14 residues. Germline values: CDR1 MNHEY, CDR2 SVGAGI. The CDR3 DNA sequence: TGTGCCAGCAGTCAAAGACAGGGGGCAGATACGCAGTATTTT. Its protein is CASSQRQGADTQYF.

The rearrangement uses TRBV5-5 and TRBJ2-2; 8 bases agree with TRBD1. Germline-derived CDR1 and CDR2 are SGHKS and YYEKEE (reference sequence). V was pared by 4 bases and J by 5 bases, with 7 bases of the junction left unmatched. The CDR3 contains 15 residues. The CDR3 nucleotides read TGTGCCAGCAGCCCGGACAGGGAAAGAACCGGGGAGCTGTTTTTT. It specifies CASSPDRERTGELFF.

The chain combines TRBV30 with TRBJ1-4; 8 bases map to TRBD1. CDR1 and CDR2 from the germline V gene are GTSNPN and SVGIG (reference sequence). The CDR3 extends over 14 amino acids. Germline trimming cut 6 bases from V and 8 bases from J; bases unmatched to any gene: 11. The CDR3 DNA reads TGTGCCTGTACTCTGGACAGGGTTGTAGAAAAACTGTTTTTT. Protein: CACTLDRVVEKLFF.

CDR3 region: CASSWTGEGYTF. In DNA, the CDR3 is TGCGCCAGCAGCTGGACAGGGGAAGGCTACACCTTC. The chain carries TRBV5-1 and TRBJ1-2; the match to TRBD1 covers 9 bases. The CDR3 loop spans 12 amino acids. Germline V gene sequence: CDR1 SGHRS, CDR2 YFSETQ. V lost 3 bases and J lost 8; bases outside the gene matches: 2.

The chain recombines TRBV10-2 with TRBJ2-2; 7 bases are a match to TRBD1. This CDR3 has 16 residues. Germline CDR1 WSHSY, CDR2 SAAADI. Losses at the gene ends were 6 bases for V and 4 bases for J; bases not matched to a gene: 11. The CDR3 sequence is CASRPTGARGTGELFF. In DNA, the CDR3 is TGCGCCAGCAGGCCTACAGGGGCTCGTGGCACCGGGGAGCTGTTTTTT.

The V call is TRBV3-1 (or the pseudogene TRBV3-2), the J call TRBJ1-1; 10 bases map to TRBD1. Germline V lookup: CDR1 LGHDT, CDR2 YNNKEL (reference sequence). This CDR3 is 15 amino acids long. With V trimmed by 5 bases and J by 5 bases, 8 bases remained unmatched. The CDR3 loop is CASSTWTGGDTEAFF. CDR3 DNA sequence: TGTGCCAGCAGCACCTGGACAGGGGGAGATACTGAAGCTTTCTTT.

This chain uses TRBV28 with TRBJ2-5; D is unresolved. Germline V gene lookup returns CDR1 MDHEN and CDR2 SYDVKM. The CDR3 is 11 amino acids. Trimming stripped 8 bases from V and 5 bases from J, with 9 bases between. CDR3 region: CASGERETQYF. CDR3 sequence (DNA): TGTGCCAGCGGCGAGCGTGAGACCCAGTACTTC.

This clone was observed a single time. The genes are TRBV6-4 and TRBJ2-3; 11 nucleotides agree with TRBD2. The CDR3 covers 15 residues. V lost 4 bases to trimming and J lost 5 bases; unmatched junction nucleotides: 5. The germline V gene encodes CDR1 MRHNA and CDR2 SNTAGT. The CDR3 DNA reads TGTGCCAGCAGTGCAACTAGCGGGGGAGGAGATACGCAGTATTTT. It is translated as CASSATSGGGDTQYF.

CDR3 bases: TGTGCCAGCAGTGGCGGGACAGGAAACTTCTACGAGCAGTACGTC. Residues: CASSGGTGNFYEQYV. The V call is TRBV2, the J call TRBJ2-7, with TRBD1 matching 8 bases. Germline lookup yields CDR1 SNHLY and CDR2 FYNNEI. Unmatched junction bases numbered 8, after V lost 4 bases and J lost 3 bases. This CDR3 region has 15 residues.

The V call is TRBV11-1, the J call TRBJ2-3; no clear D. Trimming pared 0 bases from V and 8 bases from J, leaving 9 bases between. Germline lookup yields CDR1 SGHAT and CDR2 FQDESV (reference sequence). The CDR3 loop spans 13 amino acids. The CDR3 DNA sequence: TGTGCCAGCAGCTTAGCTGAAAGGGCTACGCAGTATTTT. It yields the protein CASSLAERATQYF.

The rearrangement links TRBV19 to TRBJ1-5, with TRBD1 matching 9 bases. The J segment lost 1 base and the V segment lost 5 bases, leaving 6 bases of the junction unmatched. Germline loops: CDR1 LNHDA, CDR2 SQIVND (reference sequence). CDR3 length equals 16 residues. CDR3 DNA: TGTGCCAGTAGTCCACCGGGACAGGGAAGCAATCAGCCCCAGCATTTT. Amino acids: CASSPPGQGSNQPQHF.

J is TRBJ2-1 and V is TRBV6-4, with D possibly matching TRBD1 (5 bases). This CDR3 is 13 amino acids long. Trimming left V 2 bases short and J 9 bases short, with 11 bases between. Germline V CDR1 and CDR2: MRHNA, SNTAGT. This chain's CDR3 is CASSDQRGGEQFF. CDR3 in DNA: TGTGCCAGCAGTGACCAAAGGGGCGGTGAGCAGTTCTTC.

The chain uses TRBV10-3 and TRBJ2-7; 9 bases are a match to TRBD1. CDR1 is ENHRY, CDR2 SYGVKD, per germline. CDR3 size: 13 residues. V shed 6 bases, J shed 6 bases, and the junction held 6 bases outside the gene matches. DNA of the CDR3: TGTGCCATCAGCGGGACAGGGTTTATCGAGCAGTACTTC. Residues: CAISGTGFIEQYF.

The chain employs TRBV7-2 and TRBJ2-5; 11 bases map to TRBD2. J was trimmed by 2 bases and V by 5 bases; bases with no gene match: 7. This CDR3 comprises 16 residues. Germline-derived CDR1 and CDR2 are SGHTA and FQGNSA. CDR3 amino acids: CASSVGLAGGQETQYF. CDR3 nucleotides: TGTGCCAGCAGCGTTGGGCTAGCGGGGGGTCAAGAGACCCAGTACTTC. Based on the CDR3 plus reference TRBV7-2 and TRBJ2-5, the full variable domain is GAGVSQSPSNKVTEKGKDVELRCDPISGHTALYWYRQSLGQGLEFLIYFQGNSAPDKSGLPSDRFSAERTGGSVSTLTIQRTQQEDSAVYLCASSVGLAGGQETQYFGPGTRLLVL.

V is TRBV10-3 and J is TRBJ2-7, with D maybe TRBD1 (5 bases). CDR1 is ENHRY, CDR2 SYGVKD, per germline. V was pared by 7 bases and J by 3 bases, with 19 bases between. This CDR3 has 15 residues. The CDR3 coding sequence is TGTGCCATCAATGACGTGGGGCCTGGGTACTACGAGCAGTACTTC. Residues: CAINDVGPGYYEQYF.

The V gene is TRBV7-2, the J gene TRBJ1-2; unclear D gene. Germline V gene sequence: CDR1 SGHTA, CDR2 FQGNSA. The germline V and J ends were trimmed by 2 bases and 4 bases, with 14 bases remaining between them. The CDR3 has 15 residues. CDR3 DNA sequence: TGTGCCAGCAGCTTAATGTCCGGCCAACTCTATGGCTACACCTTC. Translating gives CASSLMSGQLYGYTF.

This chain connects TRBV7-8 to TRBJ2-2; TRBD1 matches at 9 bases. CDR3 length: 15 amino acids. J gave up 7 bases and V 5 bases, and 8 bases lay outside the gene matches. Germline V CDR1 and CDR2: SGHVS, FQNEAQ. CDR3 region: CASSPRDRVIGELFF. The CDR3 bases are TGTGCCAGCAGCCCCCGGGACAGGGTGATCGGGGAGCTGTTTTTT.

The chain carries TRBV2 and TRBJ2-3; 8 nucleotides line up with TRBD2. The V segment lost 2 bases and the J segment 6 bases; nucleotides outside the gene matches: 7. This CDR3 comprises 15 residues. Germline assignment: CDR1 SNHLY and CDR2 FYNNEI. CDR3 nucleotide sequence: TGTGCCAGCAGTGAATCTGGGACTAGTTTCGATACGCAGTATTTT. It specifies CASSESGTSFDTQYF.

Here the CDR3 DNA reads TGTGCCAGCAGCCCCAATAGCTATAATTCACCCCTCCACTTT. This gives the protein CASSPNSYNSPLHF. This sequence joins TRBV28 and TRBJ1-6; D uncertain. The length of the CDR3 is 14 residues. Trimming pared 6 bases from V and 3 bases from J, leaving 9 bases between. Per the germline V gene, CDR1 is MDHEN and CDR2 is SYDVKM. Supplemented by reference TRBV28 and TRBJ1-6, the full variable domain reads DVKVTQSSRYLVKRTGEKVFLECVQDMDHENMFWYRQDPGLGLRLIYFSYDVKMKEKGDIPEGYSVSREKKERFSLILESASTNQTSMYLCASSPNSYNSPLHFGNGTRLTVT.

The V gene is TRBV3-1 (or the pseudogene TRBV3-2), the J gene TRBJ2-1; no definite D call. Trimming removed 3 bases from V and 6 bases from J, with 9 bases in between. The CDR3 is 13 amino acids. CDR1 LGHDT and CDR2 YNNKEL come from the germline V gene (reference sequence). The CDR3 loop reads CASSHLGFNEQFF. The CDR3, as DNA: TGTGCCAGCAGCCATCTTGGTTTCAATGAGCAGTTCTTC.

This clone was recorded at least ten times. V gene TRBV6-2 or TRBV6-3 combines with J gene TRBJ1-1; no clear D. V lost 4 bases and J 5 bases, leaving 5 bases between the germline ends. CDR3 length: 11 amino acids. The germline gives CDR1 MNHEY, CDR2 SVGEGT. CDR3 in DNA: TGTGCCAGCAGTTCGCGGACTGAAGCTTTCTTT. This gives the protein CASSSRTEAFF.

The genes are TRBV6-5 and TRBJ1-1, with 8 bases lining up with TRBD1. The germline gives CDR1 MNHEY, CDR2 SVGAGI. Losses at the gene ends were 7 bases for V and 4 bases for J; bases not matched to a gene: 5. The CDR3 runs to 13 residues. The CDR3 reads CASKNRGATEAFF. The CDR3 DNA follows: TGTGCCAGCAAAAACAGGGGGGCCACTGAAGCTTTCTTT.

The chain employs TRBV27 and TRBJ2-2; the match to TRBD1 covers 8 bases. This CDR3 has 13 residues. Germline trimming cut 9 bases from V and 4 bases from J; bases unmatched to any gene: 4. The germline gives CDR1 MNHEY, CDR2 SMNVEV (reference sequence). CDR3 amino acids: CASGQGGTGELFF. Written as DNA, the CDR3 is TGTGCCAGTGGACAGGGTGGCACCGGGGAGCTGTTTTTT.

The chain carries TRBV6-4 and TRBJ2-1, with 10 bases lining up with TRBD2. The CDR3 contains 13 residues. Germline lookup yields CDR1 MRHNA and CDR2 SNTAGT. V shed 7 bases, J shed 10 bases, and the junction held 7 bases outside the gene matches. In nucleotides, the CDR3 is TGTGCCAGCAATAAGCGGGGGGGCCGGGAGCAGTTCTTC. This encodes CASNKRGGREQFF.

The rearrangement uses TRBV3-1 (or the pseudogene TRBV3-2) and TRBJ2-3; D perhaps matches TRBD1 (6 bases). The CDR3 loop spans 14 amino acids. Trimming stripped 1 base from V and 5 bases from J, with 10 bases between. CDR1 and CDR2 (germline): LGHDT, YNNKEL (reference sequence). The CDR3 coding sequence is TGTGCCAGCAGCCAAGTAAGGGGGAAAGATACGCAGTATTTT. This encodes CASSQVRGKDTQYF.

V is TRBV6-1 and J is TRBJ2-7; no definite D call. The germline CDR1 and CDR2 sequences are MNHNS and SASEGT. The V and J ends lost 2 bases and 5 bases respectively, with 1 base between them. The CDR3 consists of 10 residues. For the CDR3, the DNA is TGTGCCAGCAGTGAACACGAGCAGTACTTC. Translated: CASSEHEQYF.

The V call is TRBV9, the J call TRBJ2-6, with 11 bases matching TRBD1. CDR1 and CDR2 from the germline V gene are SGDLS and YYNGEE. The trim removed 3 bases at V and 4 bases at J, leaving 9 bases unmatched. CDR3 length: 18 amino acids. The CDR3 region has the DNA TGTGCCAGCAGCGGATGGACAGGGGGCTTGTCGGGGGCCAACGTCCTGACTTTC. Amino acids: CASSGWTGGLSGANVLTF.

This sequence joins TRBV5-4 and TRBJ1-5; D is uncertain. The CDR3 loop spans 13 amino acids. The germline CDR1 and CDR2 sequences are SGHNT and YYREEE (reference sequence). The ends were cut back, 2 bases at V and 7 bases at J, with 10 bases in the middle. This CDR3 is CASSFGEGQPQHF. In DNA form, the CDR3 reads TGTGCCAGCAGCTTTGGGGAGGGACAGCCCCAGCATTTT.

The V and J genes are TRBV9 and TRBJ1-4, with 7 bases aligning to TRBD1. CDR3 length: 14 amino acids. CDR1 is SGDLS, CDR2 YYNGEE, per germline. Trimming removed 0 bases from V and 7 bases from J; junction bases left unmatched: 3. Here the CDR3 DNA reads TGTGCCAGCAGCGTAGGGGGACAGACTGAAAAACTGTTTTTT. Its translation: CASSVGGQTEKLFF. Supplemented by reference TRBV9 and TRBJ1-4, the full variable domain reads DSGVTQTPKHLITATGQRVTLRCSPRSGDLSVYWYQQSLDQGLQFLIQYYNGEERAKGNILERFSAQQFPDLHSELNLSSLELGDSALYFCASSVGGQTEKLFFGSGTQLSVL.